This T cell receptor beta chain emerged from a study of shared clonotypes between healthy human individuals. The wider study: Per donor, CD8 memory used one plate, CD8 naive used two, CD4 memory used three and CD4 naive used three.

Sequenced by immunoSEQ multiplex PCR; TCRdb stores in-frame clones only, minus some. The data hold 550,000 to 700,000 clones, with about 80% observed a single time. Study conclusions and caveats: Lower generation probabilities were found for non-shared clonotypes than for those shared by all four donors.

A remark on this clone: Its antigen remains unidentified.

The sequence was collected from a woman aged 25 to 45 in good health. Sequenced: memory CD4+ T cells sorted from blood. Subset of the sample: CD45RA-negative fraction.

CDR3: CASSLRQGWYEQYF. The DNA of the CDR3 is TGTGCCAGCAGTCTCAGACAGGGTTGGTACGAGCAGTACTTC. This chain connects TRBV6-6 to TRBJ2-7; 7 bases line up with TRBD1. The CDR3 runs 14 residues. Germline V gene data show CDR1 as MNHNY and CDR2 as SVGAGI (reference sequence). V was pared by 5 bases and J by 4 bases, with 8 bases of the junction left unmatched.